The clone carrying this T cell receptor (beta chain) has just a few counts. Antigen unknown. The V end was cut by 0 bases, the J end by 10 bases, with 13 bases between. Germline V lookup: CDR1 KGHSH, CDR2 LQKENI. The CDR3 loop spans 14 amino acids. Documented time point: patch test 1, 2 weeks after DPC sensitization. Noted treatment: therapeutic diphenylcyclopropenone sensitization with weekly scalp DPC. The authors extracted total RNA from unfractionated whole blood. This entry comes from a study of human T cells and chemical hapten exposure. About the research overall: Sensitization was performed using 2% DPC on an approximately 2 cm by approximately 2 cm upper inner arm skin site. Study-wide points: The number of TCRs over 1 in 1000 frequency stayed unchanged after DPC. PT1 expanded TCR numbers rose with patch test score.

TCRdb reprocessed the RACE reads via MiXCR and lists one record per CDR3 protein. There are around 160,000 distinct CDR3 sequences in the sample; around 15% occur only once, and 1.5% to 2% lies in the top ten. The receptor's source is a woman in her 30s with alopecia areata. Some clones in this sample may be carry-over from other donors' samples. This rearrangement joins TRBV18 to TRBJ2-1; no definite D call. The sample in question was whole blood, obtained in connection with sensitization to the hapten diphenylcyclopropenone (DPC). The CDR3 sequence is CASSPPHYFREQFF. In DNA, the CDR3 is TGTGCCAGCTCACCACCGCACTACTTTAGGGAGCAGTTCTTC.